The 3 T cell receptor beta chains listed next were all sequenced from one sample in a study of CD8+CD57+ T cells in acquired aplastic anemia (dated by TCRdb to the late 2010s). Sequencing used an Illumina HiSeq 2000. Profiling of TCR beta VDJ combinations and CDR3 sequences used genomic DNA as the template. The raw public data were reprocessed by TCRdb itself: fastp quality trimming at Q25, MiXCR clonotype calling, in-frame beta chains only. All rows with the same CDR3 protein become a single entry with the most common DNA and genes. The sample table lists hundreds of thousands of distinct CDR3 sequences, 55% to 70% of them with a count of one. The top ten hold more than 3.5% of the sample. Sequencing was performed on sorted CD4+, CD8+, or CD8+CD57+ T cells (not recorded which) from PBMCs. The receptors come from a human donor in good health, serving as a control.

Turning to this clonotype: One end of the junction varies from germline; a read error may be responsible. The J gene is TRBJ1-2, the V gene TRBV9, with 11 positions matching TRBD1. The CDR3 runs to 14 residues. From germline, CDR1 is SGDLS and CDR2 YYNGEE. The CDR3 bases are TGTGCCAGCAGCCCTGTGTCGGGACAGGGGGGCTATGCCTTC. Translating gives CASSPVSGQGGYAF.

This chain uses TRBV19 with TRBJ2-2; D remains ambiguous. The CDR3 runs 17 residues. V was shortened by 9 bases and J by 2 bases, with 22 bases between the two germline ends. Per germline, CDR1 LNHDA and CDR2 SQIVND (reference sequence). CDR3 sequence (DNA): TGTGCCAGCAGCCCACGGTTGCCGACGAGAAACACCGGGGAGCTGTTTTTT. The encoded protein is CASSPRLPTRNTGELFF.

The V call is TRBV7-2, the J call TRBJ1-2; no reliable D call. The CDR3 runs 13 residues. V was trimmed by 1 base and J by 5 bases, leaving 8 bases between them. The germline gives CDR1 SGHTA, CDR2 FQGNSA. CDR3 nucleotide sequence: TGTGCCAGCAGCTTAGGGCAGCGGTATGGCTACACCTTC. It translates to CASSLGQRYGYTF. Together with reference TRBV7-2 and TRBJ1-2, the CDR3 gives the full variable domain: GAGVSQSPSNKVTEKGKDVELRCDPISGHTALYWYRQSLGQGLEFLIYFQGNSAPDKSGLPSDRFSAERTGGSVSTLTIQRTQQEDSAVYLCASSLGQRYGYTFGSGTRLTVV.